This T cell receptor beta chain was identified in a study of cytotoxic CD8 clonotypes in ibrutinib-treated CLL. Study-level background: Researchers reported over nine relapsed/refractory and under 16 treatment-naive patients, around 17 of them IGHV unmutated. Mean per-sample yields comprised about 280,000 productive templates and approximately 90,000 productive rearrangements. The study's findings and limits: Starting clonality was above that of age-matched healthy donors and tracked circulating CD8+ T-cell counts. Clonality went up at ibrutinib response and then declined back toward baseline at progression.

Trimming at V came to 3 bases and at J to 6 bases, leaving 6 bases not matched to a gene. CDR1 and CDR2 (germline): SGHDN, FVKESK. CDR3 length: 17 residues. About this clone itself: Its antigen is still unknown.

Sequencing was performed with immunoSEQ multiplex PCR; in TCRdb, only in-frame clones are kept and a portion is missing. The sample has about 130,000 clones; 70% to 80% are singletons. The chain uses TRBV14 and TRBJ2-1; 15 bases fit TRBD2. Sequences were derived from PBMCs, sampled after 12 months of ibrutinib treatment. The source is a human donor with chronic lymphocytic leukemia. The CDR3 DNA follows: TGTGCCAGCAGCCATATTTGGGGACTAGCGGGAGGCAATGAGCAGTTCTTC. This translates into CASSHIWGLAGGNEQFF.